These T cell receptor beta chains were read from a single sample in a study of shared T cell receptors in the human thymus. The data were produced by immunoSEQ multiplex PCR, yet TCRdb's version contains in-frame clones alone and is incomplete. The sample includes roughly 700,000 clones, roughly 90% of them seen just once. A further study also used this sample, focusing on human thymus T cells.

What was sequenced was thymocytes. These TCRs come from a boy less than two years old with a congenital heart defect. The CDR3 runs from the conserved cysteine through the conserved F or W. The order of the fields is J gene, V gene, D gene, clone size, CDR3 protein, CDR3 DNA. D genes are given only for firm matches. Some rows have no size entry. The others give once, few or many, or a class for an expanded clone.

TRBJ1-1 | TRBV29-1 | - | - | CSAGKRGGVSEAFF | TGCAGCGCCGGTAAGAGAGGAGGAGTCTCTGAAGCTTTCTTT
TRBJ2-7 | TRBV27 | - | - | CASRGAVRTYEQYF | TGTGCCAGCAGAGGAGCCGTTCGGACCTACGAGCAGTACTTC
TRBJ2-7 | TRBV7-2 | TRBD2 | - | CASSLAPDGLAGGRIYEQYF | TGTGCCAGCAGCTTAGCCCCGGACGGCCTCGCGGGAGGGAGGATCTACGAGCAGTACTTC
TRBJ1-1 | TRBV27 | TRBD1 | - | CASSFGQGDEAFF | TGTGCCAGCAGTTTTGGACAGGGGGATGAAGCTTTCTTT
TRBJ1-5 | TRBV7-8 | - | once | CASSQTVRNQPQHF | TGTGCCAGCAGCCAGACAGTCCGGAATCAGCCCCAGCATTTT
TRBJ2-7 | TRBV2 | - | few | CASSESPRYEQYF | TGTGCCAGCAGTGAATCCCCCAGGTACGAGCAGTACTTC
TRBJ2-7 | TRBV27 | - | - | CASTAKRGLGEQYF | TGTGCCAGCACGGCGAAAAGGGGGTTGGGGGAGCAGTACTTC
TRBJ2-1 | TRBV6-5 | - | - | CASSYGERSAYNEQFF | TGTGCCAGCAGTTACGGGGAGAGGAGCGCCTACAATGAGCAGTTCTTC
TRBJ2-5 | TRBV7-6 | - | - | CASSLKLGQGQETQYF | TGTGCCAGCAGCTTAAAGTTGGGGCAGGGCCAAGAGACCCAGTACTTC
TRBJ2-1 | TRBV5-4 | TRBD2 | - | CASSFLAGGPPYNEQFF | TGTGCCAGCAGCTTCCTAGCGGGAGGGCCCCCCTACAATGAGCAGTTCTTC
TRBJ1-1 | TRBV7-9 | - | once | CASSFPAGVNTEAFF | TGTGCCAGCAGCTTCCCCGCGGGGGTGAACACTGAAGCTTTCTTT
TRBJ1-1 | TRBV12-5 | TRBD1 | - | CASGLVRRGPTDTEAFF | TGTGCTAGTGGTTTGGTACGTAGGGGGCCTACGGACACTGAAGCTTTCTTT
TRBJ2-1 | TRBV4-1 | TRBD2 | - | CASSRLKPSGENNEQFF | TGCGCCAGCAGCCGACTCAAACCTAGCGGGGAAAACAATGAGCAGTTCTTC
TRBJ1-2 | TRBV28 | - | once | CASSPQFWTALNYGYTF | TGTGCCAGCAGCCCCCAATTCTGGACAGCTCTTAACTATGGCTACACCTTC
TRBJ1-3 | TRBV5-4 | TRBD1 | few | CASSLDRGTSGNTIYF | TGTGCCAGCAGCTTGGACAGGGGAACCTCTGGAAACACCATATATTTT
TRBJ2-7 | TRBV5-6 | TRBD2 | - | CASNPAGTSGKNEQYF | TGTGCCAGCAACCCGGCCGGGACTAGCGGGAAGAACGAGCAGTACTTC
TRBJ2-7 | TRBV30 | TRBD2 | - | CAWSSSGGNEQYF | TGTGCCTGGAGTTCTAGCGGGGGAAACGAGCAGTACTTC
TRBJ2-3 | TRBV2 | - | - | CASSTLSSTDTQYF | TGTGCCAGCAGCACTCTCTCTAGCACAGATACGCAGTATTTT
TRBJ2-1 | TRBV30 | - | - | CAWSVLFRYNEQFF | TGTGCCTGGAGTGTATTATTCCGCTACAATGAGCAGTTCTTC
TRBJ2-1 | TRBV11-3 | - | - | CASSLVHYNEQFF | TGTGCCAGCAGCTTAGTACATTACAATGAGCAGTTCTTC
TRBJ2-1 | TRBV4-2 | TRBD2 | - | CATVIAGTSGRRFVF | TGTGCCACGGTTATCGCCGGGACTAGCGGGAGAAGGTTTGTCTTC
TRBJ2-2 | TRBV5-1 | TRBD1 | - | CASSYGDRTNTGELFF | TGCGCCAGCAGCTATGGGGACAGAACGAACACCGGGGAGCTGTTTTTT
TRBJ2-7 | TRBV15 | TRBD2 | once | CATSLREGLYEQYF | TGTGCCACCAGCCTGCGGGAGGGCCTCTACGAGCAGTACTTC
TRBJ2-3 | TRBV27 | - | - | CASSGGRSTDTQYF | TGTGCCAGCAGTGGTGGGAGAAGCACAGATACGCAGTATTTT
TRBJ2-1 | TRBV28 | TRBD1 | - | CASSLSGTGVTYNEQFF | TGTGCCAGCAGCCTTTCCGGGACAGGGGTGACATACAATGAGCAGTTCTTC
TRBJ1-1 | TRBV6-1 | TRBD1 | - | CASSGGTGAEGATEAFF | TGTGCCAGCAGTGGGGGGACAGGGGCTGAGGGGGCAACTGAAGCTTTCTTT
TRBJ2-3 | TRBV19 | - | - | CASSIAQTLAAPPDTQYF | TGTGCCAGTAGTATAGCCCAAACCCTAGCAGCCCCGCCAGATACGCAGTATTTT
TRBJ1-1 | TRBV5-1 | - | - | CASSLAVRQGWNTEAFF | TGCGCCAGCAGCTTGGCAGTGCGGCAGGGGTGGAACACTGAAGCTTTCTTT
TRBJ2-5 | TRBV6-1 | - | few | CASSEARGSLTGDPQETQYF | TGTGCCAGCAGTGAAGCTAGGGGTTCGCTAACGGGAGACCCCCAAGAGACCCAGTACTTC
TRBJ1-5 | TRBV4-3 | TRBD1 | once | CASSQDYTGQGGNQPQHF | TGCGCCAGCAGCCAAGATTATACTGGGCAGGGGGGAAATCAGCCCCAGCATTTT
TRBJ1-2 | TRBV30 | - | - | CAWSTGRGNYGYTF | TGTGCCTGGAGTACAGGGAGGGGAAACTATGGCTACACCTTC
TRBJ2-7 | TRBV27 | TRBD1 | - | CASSPRQGTYEQYF | TGTGCCAGCAGTCCCCGACAGGGAACCTACGAGCAGTACTTC
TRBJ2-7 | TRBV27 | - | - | CASSLRGAHEQYF | TGTGCCAGCAGTCTTCGGGGAGCCCACGAGCAGTACTTC
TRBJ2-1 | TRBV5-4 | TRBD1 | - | CASSCKGTGRREVNRYEQFF | TGTGCCAGCAGCTGCAAGGGGACAGGGAGGCGGGAAGTTAATCGCTATGAGCAGTTCTTC
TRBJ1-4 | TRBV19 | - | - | CASSQGGIDEKLFF | TGTGCCAGTAGTCAAGGGGGTATCGATGAAAAACTGTTTTTT
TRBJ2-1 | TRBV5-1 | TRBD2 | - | CASSPGTSGNHNEQFF | TGCGCCAGCAGCCCAGGGACTAGCGGGAACCACAATGAGCAGTTCTTC
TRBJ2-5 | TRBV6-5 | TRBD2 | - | CATRTSGKKETQYF | TGTGCCACCCGGACTAGCGGGAAGAAAGAGACCCAGTACTTC
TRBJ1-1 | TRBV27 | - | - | CATSRRRDTEAFF | TGTGCCACTAGTCGCAGGAGGGACACTGAAGCTTTCTTT
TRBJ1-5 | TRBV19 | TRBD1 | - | CASSIHDRATQPQHF | TGTGCCAGTAGTATCCATGACAGGGCCACTCAGCCCCAGCATTTT
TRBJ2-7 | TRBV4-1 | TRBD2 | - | CASSQDRNSSGSSGDEQYF | TGCGCCAGCAGCCAAGATCGGAACTCTAGCGGGAGTTCGGGGGACGAGCAGTACTTC
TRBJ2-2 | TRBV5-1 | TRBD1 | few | CASSLVRDSGTGELFF | TGCGCCAGCAGCTTGGTTCGGGACAGCGGAACCGGGGAGCTGTTTTTT
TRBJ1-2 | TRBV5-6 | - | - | CASSFIGQSEPCGYTF | TGTGCCAGCAGCTTCATAGGACAGTCAGAGCCGTGCGGCTACACCTTC
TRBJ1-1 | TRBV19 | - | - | CASSILAPMNTEAFF | TGTGCCAGTAGTATATTGGCACCGATGAACACTGAAGCTTTCTTT
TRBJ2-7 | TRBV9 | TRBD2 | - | CASSVGLAGASPSEQYF | TGTGCCAGCAGCGTAGGACTAGCGGGAGCATCCCCTAGTGAGCAGTACTTC
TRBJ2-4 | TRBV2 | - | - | CASRKGDENIQYF | TGTGCCAGCAGGAAGGGAGATGAAAACATTCAGTACTTC
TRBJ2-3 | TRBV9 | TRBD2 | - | CASSPGGPTDTQYF | TGTGCCAGCAGCCCGGGAGGCCCCACAGATACGCAGTATTTT
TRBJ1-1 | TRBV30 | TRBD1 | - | CAWRGDRVNTEAFF | TGTGCCTGGAGGGGGGACAGGGTAAACACTGAAGCTTTCTTT
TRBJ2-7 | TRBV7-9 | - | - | CASSLGHLPSYEQYF | TGTGCCAGCAGCTTAGGACACCTACCCAGTTACGAGCAGTACTTC
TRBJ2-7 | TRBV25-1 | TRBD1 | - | CASSESPRTGSYEQYF | TGTGCCAGCAGTGAGTCCCCCCGGACAGGTTCCTACGAGCAGTACTTC
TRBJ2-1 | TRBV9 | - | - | CASSVTTLAQSSYNEQFF | TGTGCCAGCAGCGTCACTACCCTAGCGCAGAGCTCCTACAATGAGCAGTTCTTC
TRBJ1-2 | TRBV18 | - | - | CASSPGTGPYGYTF | TGTGCCAGCTCACCAGGAACAGGGCCCTATGGCTACACCTTC
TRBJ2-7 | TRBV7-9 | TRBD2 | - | CASSITGTSGRAHYEQYF | TGTGCCAGCAGCATAACCGGGACTAGCGGCCGGGCCCACTACGAGCAGTACTTC
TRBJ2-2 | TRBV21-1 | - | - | CASSKAQDRSLGGELFF | TGTGCCAGCAGCAAAGCGCAGGACAGGTCCCTCGGCGGGGAGCTGTTTTTT
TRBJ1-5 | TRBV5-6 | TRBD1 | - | CASSPGTGLDQPQHF | TGTGCCAGCAGCCCCGGGACAGGCCTGGATCAGCCCCAGCATTTT
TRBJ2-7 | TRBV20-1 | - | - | CSWRGYEQYF | TGCAGTTGGAGAGGCTACGAGCAGTACTTC
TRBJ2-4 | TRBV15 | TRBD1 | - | CATSSWDRDIQYF | TGTGCCACCAGCAGCTGGGACAGGGACATTCAGTACTTC
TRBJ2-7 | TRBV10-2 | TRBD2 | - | CASSPNPTSGISYEQYF | TGCGCCAGCAGCCCTAACCCAACTAGCGGGATCTCCTACGAGCAGTACTTC